The present entry profiles one TCR beta chain with its context. CDR3 length: 16 residues. The J segment lost 4 bases and the V segment lost 0 bases, leaving 4 bases of the junction unmatched. In germline, CDR1 is SGHRS, CDR2 YFSETQ. The data belong to a study of blood T cell repertoires in COVID-19. Turning to the study itself: Acute and convalescent COVID-19 samples came from the United States, Italy and Spain.

Under the authors' procedure: Amplification of reference gene primers provided the estimated nucleated cell counts. Using immunoSEQ multiplex PCR, the repertoire was profiled, and TCRdb retains in-frame clones only, with some absent. V and J calls and clone size are those listed in that table; D and trimming were worked out from the DNA. The sample records approximately 150,000 clones, approximately 82% being singletons. This TCR derives from a man aged 45-65 years who had recovered from COVID-19. The chain joins TRBV5-1 to TRBJ2-1, with 10 bases aligning to TRBD2. The specimen sequenced was PBMCs or T cells enriched from blood (not recorded which). The CDR3 nucleotides read TGCGCCAGCAGCTTGGTAATTAGCGGGGGGTACAATGAGCAGTTCTTC. Translation: CASSLVISGGYNEQFF.